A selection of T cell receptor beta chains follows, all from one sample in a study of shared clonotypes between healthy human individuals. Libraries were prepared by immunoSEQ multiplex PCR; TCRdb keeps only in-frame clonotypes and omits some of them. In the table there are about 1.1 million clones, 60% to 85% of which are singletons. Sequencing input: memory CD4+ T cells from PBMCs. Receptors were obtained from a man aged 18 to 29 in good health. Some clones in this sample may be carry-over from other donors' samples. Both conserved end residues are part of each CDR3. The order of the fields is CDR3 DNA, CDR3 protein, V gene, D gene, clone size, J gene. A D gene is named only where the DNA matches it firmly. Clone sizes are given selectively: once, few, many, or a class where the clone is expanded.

DNA: TGTGCCAGCAGACAGTTGGGCCTTAGCACAGATACGCAGTATTTT
CDR3: CASRQLGLSTDTQYF
V: TRBV27
D: -
size: -
J: TRBJ2-3

DNA: TGCGCCAGCAGCCCGACTAGCGGGAGACAGACCCAGTACTTC
CDR3: CASSPTSGRQTQYF
V: TRBV4-1
D: TRBD2
size: -
J: TRBJ2-5

DNA: TGTGCCAGCAGCTCGCTAGCGTTAGAGACCCAGTACTTC
CDR3: CASSSLALETQYF
V: TRBV7-9
D: -
size: -
J: TRBJ2-5

DNA: TGTGCCAGCAGCTACGGAGGGGAGAGTCAGCCCCAGCATTTT
CDR3: CASSYGGESQPQHF
V: TRBV28
D: -
size: -
J: TRBJ1-5

DNA: TGTGCCAGCAGCTTTTTGGCAGGCACAGATACGCAGTATTTT
CDR3: CASSFLAGTDTQYF
V: TRBV5-6
D: -
size: -
J: TRBJ2-3

DNA: TGCGCCAGCAGCCTGAACCGGGACAGAGACTACGAGCAGTACTTC
CDR3: CASSLNRDRDYEQYF
V: TRBV5-1
D: TRBD1
size: -
J: TRBJ2-7

DNA: TGTGCCAGCAGCCATAACAGGGGTCCCAACGAGCAGTACTTC
CDR3: CASSHNRGPNEQYF
V: TRBV13
D: TRBD1
size: -
J: TRBJ2-7

DNA: TGTGCCAGCAGCTTATTTTCGGGGGAGGGTGAGCAGTTCTTC
CDR3: CASSLFSGEGEQFF
V: TRBV7-9
D: TRBD2
size: once
J: TRBJ2-1

DNA: TGTGCCAGCAGCTTAGGGACTAGCTCCTACAATGAGCAGTTCTTC
CDR3: CASSLGTSSYNEQFF
V: TRBV7-9
D: TRBD2
size: -
J: TRBJ2-1

DNA: TGTGCCAGCAGTTGGGGAGGGGGCGGAGTCTATGGCTACACCTTC
CDR3: CASSWGGGGVYGYTF
V: TRBV27
D: TRBD1
size: -
J: TRBJ1-2

DNA: TGTGCCAGCAGCCGGAGCCGGGGGGCTGGAAACACCATATATTTT
CDR3: CASSRSRGAGNTIYF
V: TRBV7-3
D: -
size: -
J: TRBJ1-3